The 9 T cell receptor beta chains below were found in one sample sequenced in a study of T cells in Graves' hyperthyroidism and ophthalmopathy. TCR beta CDR3 regions were amplified from RNA. Primed by the HTBI set, a first-round RT-PCR was run on the TCR CDR3. TCRdb fed the multiplex PCR reads into MiXCR, producing one record per CDR3 protein. The sample lists a few hundred thousand distinct CDR3 sequences, about 43% occurring once. The sample comprised peripheral blood or thyroid tissue (not recorded which). The receptor set was obtained from a woman between 18 and 30 years old with Graves' hyperthyroidism.

The J gene is TRBJ1-6, the V gene TRBV7-3, with 7 bases fitting TRBD1. Germline V gene data show CDR1 as SGHTA and CDR2 as FQGTGA. With 7 bases clipped from V and 7 bases from J, the junction kept 4 bases outside the gene matches. The CDR3 totals 13 residues. CDR3 amino acids: CASNLDRNSPLHF. CDR3 DNA: TGTGCCAGCAATTTGGACAGGAATTCACCCCTCCACTTT. Together with reference TRBV7-3 and TRBJ1-6, the CDR3 gives the full variable domain: GAGVSQTPSNKVTEKGKYVELRCDPISGHTALYWYRQSLGQGPEFLIYFQGTGAADDSGLPNDRFFAVRPEGSVSTLKIQRTERGDSAVYLCASNLDRNSPLHFGNGTRLTVT.

The J gene is TRBJ1-6, the V gene TRBV10-3, with 11 positions matching TRBD1. The CDR3 spans 14 residues. Per germline, CDR1 ENHRY and CDR2 SYGVKD. V lost 4 bases and J lost 8; bases outside the gene matches: 1. CDR3 bases: TGTGCCATCAGTGGGGACAGGGGGTATTCACCCCTCCACTTT. Translating gives CAISGDRGYSPLHF.

For this clonotype: Lacking the conserved final phenylalanine or tryptophan, this CDR3 likely reflects a read error. The DNA is left out, because the CDR3 cannot be placed on it with certainty; the CDR3 is given as TCRdb lists it. The V gene is TRBV11-2, the J gene TRBJ2-7; the table's D call, TRBD2, has no DNA check behind it. CDR1 SGHAT and CDR2 FQNNGV come from the germline V gene. Both ends counted, the CDR3 spans 16 residues. CDR3 region: CASRGLAGGQSYEQSY.

There are many counts of this clonotype. This chain uses TRBV2 with TRBJ1-1; D gene uncertain. The germline V gene has CDR1 SNHLY and CDR2 FYNNEI. This CDR3 has 14 amino acids. Trimming removed 8 bases from V and 0 bases from J, with 13 bases in between. The CDR3 loop is CASSPRFLNTEAFF. The CDR3 DNA reads as TGTGCCAGCTCACCCAGATTCTTGAACACTGAAGCTTTCTTT.

This clonotype was picked up many times. The chain recombines TRBV19 with TRBJ1-1, with 9 bases matching TRBD1. The germline V gene encodes CDR1 LNHDA and CDR2 SQIVND (reference sequence). The CDR3 is 13 residues long. V dropped 11 bases and J dropped 4; count of bases not matched to a gene: 8. CDR3 amino acids: CAWSVTGGTEAFF. The CDR3 DNA reads TGTGCCTGGAGCGTGACAGGGGGCACTGAAGCTTTCTTT.

This clonotype was picked up a small number of times. V gene TRBV12-3 or TRBV12-4 combines with J gene TRBJ1-1, with D possibly being TRBD1 (5 bases). CDR3 length: 13 amino acids. The V end was cut by 8 bases, the J end by 10 bases, with 20 bases between. This chain's CDR3 is CASAREVVKGAFF. The CDR3 bases are TGTGCCAGCGCCAGGGAGGTGGTTAAGGGAGCTTTCTTT.

This chain connects TRBV20-1 to TRBJ1-1; no reliable D call. The CDR3 is made up of 12 amino acids. CDR1 and CDR2 from the germline V gene are DFQATT and SNEGSKA (reference sequence). V shed 2 bases and J shed 3 bases, with 7 bases lying between them. CDR3 bases: TGCAGTGCTAGAACGCCCGACACTGAAGCTTTCTTT. The encoded protein is CSARTPDTEAFF.

This clonotype showed up just a few times. This chain uses TRBV7-9 with TRBJ1-5; D is unclear. Germline CDR1 is SEHNR and CDR2 is FQNEAQ (reference sequence). With 8 bases removed from V and 1 base from J, the gap between germline ends came to 15 bases. This CDR3 is 15 amino acids long. The chain's CDR3 is CASAPAGKSNQPQHF. The CDR3 DNA reads as TGTGCCAGCGCCCCGGCCGGGAAGAGCAATCAGCCCCAGCATTTT.

This clonotype was found many times. This rearrangement joins TRBV7-8 to TRBJ2-7; D possibly matches TRBD1 or TRBD2 (6 bases each). Trimming stripped 5 bases from V and 0 bases from J, with 14 bases between. CDR3 length equals 15 residues. Germline loops: CDR1 SGHVS, CDR2 FQNEAQ. CDR3 sequence: CASSRGDIRSYEQYF. The CDR3 DNA follows: TGTGCCAGCAGCCGCGGGGACATTCGCTCCTACGAGCAGTACTTC.